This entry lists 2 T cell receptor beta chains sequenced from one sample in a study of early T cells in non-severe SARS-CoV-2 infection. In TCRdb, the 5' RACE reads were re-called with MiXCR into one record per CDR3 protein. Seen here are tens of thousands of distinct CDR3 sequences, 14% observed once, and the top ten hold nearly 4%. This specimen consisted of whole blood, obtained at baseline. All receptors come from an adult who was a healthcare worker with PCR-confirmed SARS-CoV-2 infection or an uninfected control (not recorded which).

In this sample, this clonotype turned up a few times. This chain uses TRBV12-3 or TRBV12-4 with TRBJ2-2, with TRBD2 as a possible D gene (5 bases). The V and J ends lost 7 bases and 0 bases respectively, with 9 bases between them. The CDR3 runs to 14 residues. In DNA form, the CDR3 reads TGTGCCAGCATTGGGAGAGCGAACACCGGGGAGCTGTTTTTT. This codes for CASIGRANTGELFF.

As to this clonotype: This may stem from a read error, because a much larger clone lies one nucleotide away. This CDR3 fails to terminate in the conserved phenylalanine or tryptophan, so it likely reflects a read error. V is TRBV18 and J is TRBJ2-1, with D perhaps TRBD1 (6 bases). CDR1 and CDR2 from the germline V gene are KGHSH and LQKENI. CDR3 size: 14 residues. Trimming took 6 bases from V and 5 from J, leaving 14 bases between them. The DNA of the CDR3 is TGTGCCAGCTCTCGTACAGGGACGGACAATGAGCAGTTCTTG. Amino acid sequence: CASSRTGTDNEQFL.